This passage covers 24 T cell receptor beta chains from one sample sequenced in a study of cytomegalovirus exposure and HLA in healthy donors. Primers: 60 Vbeta forward and 13 Jbeta reverse. Data came from immunoSEQ multiplex PCR; TCRdb stores just in-frame clones and leaves some out. Altogether approximately 93,000 clones are present, just under 80% being singletons, with the ten largest covering 3.8%. The sample was PBMCs. These receptors came from a woman aged 40 to 49 in good health and CMV-seronegative.

V gene TRBV20-1 combines with J gene TRBJ1-1; D gene unclear. V lost 5 bases and J 8 bases, leaving 12 bases between the germline ends. CDR3 length equals 11 residues. In germline, CDR1 is DFQATT, CDR2 SNEGSKA (reference sequence). The DNA of the CDR3 is TGCAGTGCTGTGAAGCTCCGCGAAGCTTTCTTT. This encodes CSAVKLREAFF.

The chain couples TRBV7-9 to TRBJ1-2; no firm D call. There are 13 residues in the CDR3. V was clipped by 8 bases and J by 8 bases, with 18 bases between them. Germline CDR1 SEHNR, CDR2 FQNEAQ (reference sequence). The CDR3: CASEAEGYRGYTF. DNA for the CDR3: TGTGCCAGCGAGGCAGAAGGTTATCGGGGCTACACCTTC.

The gene calls are TRBV28 and TRBJ2-5; 8 bases line up with TRBD1. The CDR3 has 15 amino acids. Germline V CDR1 and CDR2: MDHEN, SYDVKM. V lost 6 bases to trimming and J lost 4 bases; unmatched junction nucleotides: 10. CDR3 in amino acids: CASSHQGAVGETQYF. CDR3 nucleotides: TGTGCCAGCAGCCATCAGGGGGCGGTAGGAGAGACCCAGTACTTC.

The chain carries TRBV9 and TRBJ2-3; 9 positions agree with TRBD2. Germline CDR1 SGDLS, CDR2 YYNGEE. Trimming cost V 4 bases and J 4 bases; bases outside gene matches: 4. The CDR3 has 14 residues. CDR3 nucleotides: TGTGCCAGCAGCACGCGGACTAGCGCAGATACGCAGTATTTT. It is translated as CASSTRTSADTQYF.

The chain recombines TRBV7-2 with TRBJ2-3, with 15 bases that match TRBD2. The CDR3 extends over 16 amino acids. With 5 bases clipped from V and 4 bases from J, the junction kept 4 bases outside the gene matches. CDR1 is SGHTA and CDR2 is FQGNSA in the germline V gene. The chain's CDR3 is CASSPRTSGGADTQYF. CDR3 bases: TGTGCCAGCAGCCCTAGGACTAGCGGGGGGGCAGATACGCAGTATTTT.

The gene calls are TRBV6-6 and TRBJ2-3; TRBD1 agrees at 7 bases. Per germline, CDR1 MNHNY and CDR2 SVGAGI (reference sequence). The CDR3 sequence is 15 residues long. Unmatched junction bases numbered 5, after V lost 5 bases and J lost 0 bases. As DNA, the CDR3 is TGTGCCAGCAGTCCCAGCAGGGGGAGCACAGATACGCAGTATTTT. Its protein is CASSPSRGSTDTQYF.

The V call is TRBV14, the J call TRBJ1-2; 7 bases agree with TRBD1. V lost 5 bases, J lost 1 base, and 1 base stayed unmatched. This CDR3 is built from 13 residues. Per germline, CDR1 SGHDN and CDR2 FVKESK. The CDR3 loop reads CASSRGLNYGYTF. CDR3 coding DNA: TGTGCCAGCAGCAGGGGGCTTAACTATGGCTACACCTTC. The full variable domain, its missing parts supplied by reference TRBV14 and TRBJ1-2, is EAGVTQFPSHSVIEKGQTVTLRCDPISGHDNLYWYRRVMGKEIKFLLHFVKESKQDESGMPNNRFLAERTGGTYSTLKVQPAELEDSGVYFCASSRGLNYGYTFGSGTRLTVV.

This clone was observed once. CDR3: CASSLVGTGGGTEAFF. The DNA of the CDR3 is TGCGCCAGCAGCTTGGTCGGGACAGGGGGCGGCACTGAAGCTTTCTTT. This chain joins TRBV5-1 and TRBJ1-1, with 12 bases aligning to TRBD1. The V gene's germline CDR1 is SGHRS and CDR2 YFSETQ. The CDR3 totals 16 residues. The J segment lost 4 bases and the V segment lost 0 bases, leaving 4 bases of the junction unmatched.

The chain couples TRBV4-3 to TRBJ1-5; the D gene is possibly TRBD1 (6 bases). V lost 0 bases and J lost 7, with 13 bases in between. The CDR3 has 15 residues. Germline V gives CDR1 LGHNA, CDR2 YSLEER. The CDR3 DNA sequence: TGCGCCAGCAGCCAAGAACTCACAGGGCGCCAGCCCCAGCATTTT. Its translation is CASSQELTGRQPQHF.

The J gene is TRBJ1-6, the V gene TRBV6-5; D might be TRBD1 (6 bases). This CDR3 contains 13 residues. V gave up 10 bases and J gave up 9 bases, with 16 bases separating them. Per germline, CDR1 MNHEY and CDR2 SVGAGI. Written as DNA, the CDR3 is TGTGCCACGTTGCCAGGGGCGAGTTCACCCCTCCACTTT. The encoded protein is CATLPGASSPLHF.

V is TRBV5-1 and J is TRBJ2-1; D perhaps matches TRBD1 (6 bases). The CDR3 length is 14 residues. The germline V and J ends were trimmed by 5 bases and 5 bases, with 14 bases remaining between them. Germline CDR1 reads SGHRS; CDR2 reads YFSETQ. This CDR3 reads CASRAGTINNEQFF. In nucleotides, the CDR3 is TGCGCCAGCAGGGCCGGGACAATTAACAATGAGCAGTTCTTC.

The V and J genes are TRBV25-1 and TRBJ1-1; weak D call: TRBD1 (5 bases). CDR3 size: 14 residues. The V gene lost 1 base and the J gene lost 2 bases, with 8 bases spanning the gap. From germline, CDR1 is MGHDK and CDR2 SYGVNS. In DNA form, the CDR3 reads TGTGCCAGCAGTGAATGGGGGGGAAACACTGAAGCTTTCTTT. It is translated as CASSEWGGNTEAFF.

This chain joins TRBV5-1 and TRBJ1-6; D gene ambiguous. CDR1 and CDR2 from the germline V gene are SGHRS and YFSETQ. V shed 5 bases and J shed 5 bases, with 5 bases lying between them. This CDR3 is 12 amino acids long. CDR3 nucleotides: TGCGCCAGCAGTCAGGATAATTCACCCCTCCACTTT. Its translation: CASSQDNSPLHF.

There are a few counts of this clone. V usage is TRBV5-1 and J usage is TRBJ1-1, with 9 bases matching TRBD1. CDR1 is SGHRS and CDR2 is YFSETQ in the germline V gene. CDR3 length: 14 amino acids. The V and J ends lost 5 bases and 7 bases, in that order; junction bases with no gene match: 9. The CDR3 nucleotides are TGCGCCAGCAGAGAAACAGGGGGCTCGGGTGAAGCTTTCTTT. This codes for CASRETGGSGEAFF.

This clone was seen more than once but under ten times. This chain connects TRBV14 to TRBJ1-1, with D possibly matching TRBD1 (5 bases). V was cut by 0 bases and J by 3 bases, with 11 bases left in between. The CDR3 is made up of 15 amino acids. Germline-derived CDR1 and CDR2 are SGHDN and FVKESK. CDR3 region: CASSQEKQADTEAFF. The CDR3 DNA reads TGTGCCAGCAGCCAAGAGAAACAGGCGGACACTGAAGCTTTCTTT.

The chain links TRBV15 to TRBJ2-2; D possibly corresponds to TRBD2 (7 bases). Germline V lookup: CDR1 LNHNV, CDR2 YYDKDF (reference sequence). CDR3 size: 18 residues. The ends were cut back, 0 bases at V and 8 bases at J, with 22 bases in the middle. CDR3 sequence: CATSRDTPGGRVSGELFF. In nucleotides, the CDR3 is TGTGCCACCAGCAGAGACACCCCGGGGGGCCGGGTGTCGGGGGAGCTGTTTTTT. Based on the CDR3 plus reference TRBV15 and TRBJ2-2, the full variable domain is DAMVIQNPRYQVTQFGKPVTLSCSQTLNHNVMYWYQQKSSQAPKLLFHYYDKDFNNEADTPDNFQSRRPNTSFCFLDIRSPGLGDTAMYLCATSRDTPGGRVSGELFFGEGSRLTVL.

V usage is TRBV19 and J usage is TRBJ2-7, with D uncertain. V was trimmed by 2 bases and J by 3 bases, leaving 8 bases between them. Germline assignment: CDR1 LNHDA and CDR2 SQIVND (reference sequence). CDR3 length equals 13 residues. In nucleotides, the CDR3 is TGTGCCAGTAGTATAAGCCGAGGCTACGAGCAGTACTTC. As protein: CASSISRGYEQYF. The whole variable domain, remainder taken from reference TRBV19 and TRBJ2-7, is DGGITQSPKYLFRKEGQNVTLSCEQNLNHDAMYWYRQDPGQGLRLIYYSQIVNDFQKGDIAEGYSVSREKKESFPLTVTSAQKNPTAFYLCASSISRGYEQYFGPGTRLTVT.

The rearrangement joins TRBV29-1 to TRBJ1-5, with 7 bases aligning to TRBD1. V dropped 6 bases and J dropped 2; count of bases not matched to a gene: 7. Germline V CDR1 and CDR2: SQVTM, ANQGSEA. This CDR3 has 14 amino acids. CDR3 in DNA: TGCAGCGTCGTTGAGGGGGCTGGCAATCAGCCCCAGCATTTT. This sequence encodes CSVVEGAGNQPQHF.

This clone was picked up one time. The chain is built from TRBV6-5 and TRBJ1-5; 7 nucleotides agree with TRBD1. This CDR3 comprises 15 residues. Germline assignment: CDR1 MNHEY and CDR2 SVGAGI. Losses at the gene ends were 6 bases for V and 3 bases for J; bases not matched to a gene: 8. CDR3 bases: TGTGCCAGCAGCAGGCGGGGACAGTCCAATCAGCCCCAGCATTTT. Encoded protein: CASSRRGQSNQPQHF.

This chain uses TRBV25-1 with TRBJ1-1, with D unresolved. CDR1 and CDR2 from the germline V gene are MGHDK and SYGVNS. This CDR3 region has 13 residues. With 7 bases removed from V and 6 bases from J, the gap between germline ends came to 15 bases. This CDR3 is CASTPGPGAEAFF. CDR3 in DNA: TGTGCCAGCACCCCTGGACCCGGGGCTGAAGCTTTCTTT.

The chain recombines TRBV30 with TRBJ1-2; weak D call: TRBD1 (5 bases). V shed 5 bases and J shed 3 bases, with 13 bases lying between them. The CDR3 totals 13 residues. Germline values: CDR1 GTSNPN, CDR2 SVGIG (reference sequence). In nucleotides, the CDR3 is TGTGCCTGGGTGGCGGGGGGTTACTATGGCTACACCTTC. Its translation: CAWVAGGYYGYTF.

The chain has TRBV28 and TRBJ1-1; 10 bases map to TRBD1. Germline CDR1 reads MDHEN; CDR2 reads SYDVKM. The CDR3 spans 16 residues. Losses at the gene ends were 3 bases for V and 5 bases for J; bases not matched to a gene: 9. As DNA, the CDR3 is TGTGCCAGCAGTTTGAAGGACAGGGGGGTTAGGACTGAAGCTTTCTTT. Protein sequence: CASSLKDRGVRTEAFF.

The gene calls are TRBV18 and TRBJ2-2; D not resolved. The germline V gene encodes CDR1 KGHSH and CDR2 LQKENI. Trimming pared 4 bases from V and 8 bases from J, leaving 11 bases between. There are 13 residues in the CDR3. The CDR3 loop is CASSLPFEGELFF. CDR3 DNA sequence: TGTGCCAGCTCACTGCCGTTTGAGGGGGAGCTGTTTTTT.

The chain links TRBV10-1 to TRBJ1-5, with D unclear. Germline CDR1 is WNHNN and CDR2 is SYGVQD (reference sequence). The CDR3 totals 15 residues. The CDR3 is CARPLQRLGNQPQHF. The CDR3 DNA is TGCGCTCGGCCCCTACAACGACTCGGCAATCAGCCCCAGCATTTT.